This T cell receptor beta chain came from a study of early T cells in non-severe SARS-CoV-2 infection. Background on the study: From unsorted whole blood, bulk RNA was sequenced, and the chains remained unpaired. Study results and limitations: VDJdb matches were skewed toward anti-spike CD8 T cell responses.

To note about this clonotype: Its antigen is not identified.

Unique molecular identifiers were attached to individual cDNA molecules. TCRdb re-derived calls from the 5' RACE reads in MiXCR, one entry per CDR3 protein. The sample consists of roughly 80,000 distinct CDR3 sequences, roughly an eighth of them appearing once. The CDR3 runs to 16 residues. Trimming took 0 bases from V and 3 from J, leaving 12 bases between them. The germline V gene has CDR1 MNHEY and CDR2 SVGAGI. This receptor was identified in an adult who was a healthcare worker with PCR-confirmed SARS-CoV-2 infection or an uninfected control (not recorded which). Sequenced sample: whole blood. The rearrangement links TRBV6-5 to TRBJ2-1; a possible D gene is TRBD2 (6 bases). The CDR3 loop is CASSYSASVIYNEQFF. The CDR3 DNA reads TGTGCCAGCAGTTACTCTGCTAGCGTTATCTACAATGAGCAGTTCTTC.